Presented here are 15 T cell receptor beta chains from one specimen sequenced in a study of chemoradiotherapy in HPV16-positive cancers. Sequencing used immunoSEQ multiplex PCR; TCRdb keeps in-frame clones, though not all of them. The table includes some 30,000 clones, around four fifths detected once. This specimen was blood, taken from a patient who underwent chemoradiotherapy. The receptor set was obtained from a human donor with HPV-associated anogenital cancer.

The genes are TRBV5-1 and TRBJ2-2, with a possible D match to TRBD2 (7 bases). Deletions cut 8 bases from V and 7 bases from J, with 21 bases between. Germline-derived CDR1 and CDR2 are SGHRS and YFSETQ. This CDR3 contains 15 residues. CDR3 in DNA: TGCGCCAGTCTTCCCTTCGGGGGGCAAGGCGGGGAGCTGTTTTTT. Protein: CASLPFGGQGGELFF.

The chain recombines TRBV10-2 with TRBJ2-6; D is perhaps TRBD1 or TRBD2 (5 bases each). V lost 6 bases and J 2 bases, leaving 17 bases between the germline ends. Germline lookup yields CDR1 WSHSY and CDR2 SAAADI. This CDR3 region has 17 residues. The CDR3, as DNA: TGCGCCAGCAGCGATCCAACCGGGACCCCTGGGGCCAACGTCCTGACTTTC. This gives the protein CASSDPTGTPGANVLTF.

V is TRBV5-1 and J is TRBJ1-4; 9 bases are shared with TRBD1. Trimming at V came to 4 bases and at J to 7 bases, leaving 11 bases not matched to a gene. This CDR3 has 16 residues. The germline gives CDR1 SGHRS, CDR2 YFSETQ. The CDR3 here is CASSVIPGQGSEKLFF. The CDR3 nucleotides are TGCGCCAGCAGCGTTATACCGGGACAGGGTAGTGAAAAACTGTTTTTT.

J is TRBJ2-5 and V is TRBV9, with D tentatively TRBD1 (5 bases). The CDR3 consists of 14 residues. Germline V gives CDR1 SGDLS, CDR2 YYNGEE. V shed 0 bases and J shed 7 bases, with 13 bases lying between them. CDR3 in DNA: TGTGCCAGCAGCGTAGCGGCAGGGCAGGGGACCCAGTACTTC. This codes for CASSVAAGQGTQYF.

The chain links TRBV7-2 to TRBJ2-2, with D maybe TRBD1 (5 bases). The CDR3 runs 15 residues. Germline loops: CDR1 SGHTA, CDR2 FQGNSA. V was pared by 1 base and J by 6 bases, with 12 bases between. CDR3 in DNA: TGTGCCAGCAGCTTAGGACCCAGGGCCGCCGGGGAGCTGTTTTTT. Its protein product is CASSLGPRAAGELFF.

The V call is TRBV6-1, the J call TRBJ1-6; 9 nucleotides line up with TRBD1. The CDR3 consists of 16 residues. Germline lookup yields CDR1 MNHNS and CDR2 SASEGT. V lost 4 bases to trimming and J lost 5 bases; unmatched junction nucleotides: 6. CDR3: CASSALQGADNSPLHF. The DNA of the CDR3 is TGTGCCAGCAGTGCCCTACAGGGGGCGGATAATTCACCCCTCCACTTT.

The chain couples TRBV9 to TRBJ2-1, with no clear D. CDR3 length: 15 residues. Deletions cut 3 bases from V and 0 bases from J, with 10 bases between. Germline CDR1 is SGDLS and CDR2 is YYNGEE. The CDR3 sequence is CASSALGSSYNEQFF. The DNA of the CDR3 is TGTGCCAGCAGCGCCCTAGGTAGCTCCTACAATGAGCAGTTCTTC.

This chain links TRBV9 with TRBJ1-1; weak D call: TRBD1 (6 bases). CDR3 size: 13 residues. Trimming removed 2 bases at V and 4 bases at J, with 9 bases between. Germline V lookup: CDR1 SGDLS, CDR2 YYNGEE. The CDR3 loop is CASSVVGATEAFF. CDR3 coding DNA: TGTGCCAGCAGCGTCGTGGGGGCCACTGAAGCTTTCTTT.

The CDR3 coding sequence is TGTGCCAGCAGCTCACCCTACGAGCAGTACTTC. Protein: CASSSPYEQYF. The rearrangement links TRBV14 to TRBJ2-7; D uncertain. Trimming took off 5 bases at V and 2 bases at J, with 4 bases between the two ends. The CDR3 is 11 residues long. Germline V lookup: CDR1 SGHDN, CDR2 FVKESK.

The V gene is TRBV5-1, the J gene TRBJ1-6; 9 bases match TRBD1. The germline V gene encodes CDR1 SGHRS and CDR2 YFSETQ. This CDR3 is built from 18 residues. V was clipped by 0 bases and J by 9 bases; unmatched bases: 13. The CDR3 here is CASSLDRDRVRVCSPLHF. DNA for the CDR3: TGCGCCAGCAGCTTGGATCGGGACAGGGTAAGGGTATGTTCACCCCTCCACTTT.

The CDR3 coding sequence is TGTGCCTGGAGTGTACAGGAGGAACAGCCCCAGCATTTT. It translates to CAWSVQEEQPQHF. The chain has TRBV30 and TRBJ1-5, with D tentatively TRBD1 (5 bases). Trimming took off 0 bases at V and 7 bases at J, with 10 bases between the two ends. This CDR3 is 13 amino acids long. CDR1 is GTSNPN, CDR2 SVGIG, per germline (reference sequence).

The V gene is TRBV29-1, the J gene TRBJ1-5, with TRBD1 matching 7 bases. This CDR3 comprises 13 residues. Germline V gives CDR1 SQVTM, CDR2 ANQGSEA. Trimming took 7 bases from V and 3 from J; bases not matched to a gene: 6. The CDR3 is CSARGGVNQPQHF. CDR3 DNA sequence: TGCAGCGCCAGGGGGGGGGTCAATCAGCCCCAGCATTTT.

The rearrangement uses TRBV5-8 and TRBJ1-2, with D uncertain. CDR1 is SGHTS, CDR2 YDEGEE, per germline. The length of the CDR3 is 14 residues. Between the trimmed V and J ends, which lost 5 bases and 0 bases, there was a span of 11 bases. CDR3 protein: CASSRRASNYGYTF. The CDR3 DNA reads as TGTGCCAGCAGTAGACGGGCATCTAACTATGGCTACACCTTC.

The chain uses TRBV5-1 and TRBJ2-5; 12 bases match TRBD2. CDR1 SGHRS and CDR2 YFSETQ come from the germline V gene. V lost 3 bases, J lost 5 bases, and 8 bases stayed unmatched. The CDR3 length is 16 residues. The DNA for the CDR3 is TGCGCCAGCAGCTACGGACTAGCGGGGACCCGGGAGACCCAGTACTTC. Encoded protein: CASSYGLAGTRETQYF.

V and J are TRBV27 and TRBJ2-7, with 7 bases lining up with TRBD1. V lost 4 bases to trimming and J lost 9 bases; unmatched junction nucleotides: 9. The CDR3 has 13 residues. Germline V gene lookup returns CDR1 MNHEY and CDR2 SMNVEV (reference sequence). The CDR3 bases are TGTGCCAGCAGTTCGACAGGGTCGGCGGTGCAGTACGTC. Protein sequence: CASSSTGSAVQYV.